The T cell receptor beta chain under discussion was sequenced for a study of cytomegalovirus exposure and HLA in healthy donors. After removal of 0 bases from V and 7 bases from J, the junction contained 5 bases not matched to a gene. This CDR3 is 16 amino acids long. CDR1 is SNHLY, CDR2 FYNNEI, per germline. Both 60 Vbeta primers and 13 Jbeta primers went into the PCR. Clones were sequenced by immunoSEQ multiplex PCR, and TCRdb holds only the in-frame ones, with some missing. The sample lists roughly 170,000 clones, approximately 80% seen once, with 1.2% in the top ten. Sequencing was performed on PBMCs. This rearrangement joins TRBV2 to TRBJ2-3; TRBD2 matches at 12 bases. The TCR comes from a girl aged 2 to 10 in good health and CMV-seropositive. The CDR3 DNA is TGTGCCAGCAGTGAAGCGCTAGGACTAGCGGGAAATACGCAGTATTTT. Amino acid sequence: CASSEALGLAGNTQYF.